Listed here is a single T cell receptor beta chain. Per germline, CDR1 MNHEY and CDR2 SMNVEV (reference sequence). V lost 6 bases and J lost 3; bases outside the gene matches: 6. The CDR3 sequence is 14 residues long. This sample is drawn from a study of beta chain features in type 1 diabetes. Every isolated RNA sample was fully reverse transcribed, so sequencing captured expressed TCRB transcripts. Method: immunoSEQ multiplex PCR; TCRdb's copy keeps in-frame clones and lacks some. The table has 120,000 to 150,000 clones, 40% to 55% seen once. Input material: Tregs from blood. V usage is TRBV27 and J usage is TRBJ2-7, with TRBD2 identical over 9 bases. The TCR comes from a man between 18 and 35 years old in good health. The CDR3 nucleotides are TGTGCCAGCAGCAGCGGGAGGCACTTCTACGAGCAGTACTTC. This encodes CASSSGRHFYEQYF.